The 32 T cell receptor beta chains below all came from one sample that was sequenced in a study of cytomegalovirus exposure and HLA in healthy donors. PCR was performed using 60 Vbeta and 13 Jbeta primers. Repertoires were generated with immunoSEQ multiplex PCR, while TCRdb's copy carries only in-frame clones and drops some. The sample holds 40,000 or so clones, over 60% seen once. Sequenced sample: PBMCs. All receptors derive from a woman aged 30 to 39 in good health and CMV-seronegative.

This clone was recorded only once. The chain is built from TRBV20-1 and TRBJ1-2, with unresolved D. Germline V lookup: CDR1 DFQATT, CDR2 SNEGSKA (reference sequence). The CDR3 is 10 amino acids. Trimming removed 2 bases at V and 6 bases at J, with 4 bases between. This CDR3 reads CSARQDGYTF. The CDR3 DNA is TGCAGTGCTAGACAGGATGGCTACACCTTC.

This rearrangement joins TRBV6-1 to TRBJ2-2; 8 nucleotides agree with TRBD1. The CDR3 covers 15 residues. V shed 8 bases, J shed 2 bases, and the junction held 7 bases outside the gene matches. The germline V gene encodes CDR1 MNHNS and CDR2 SASEGT. The CDR3 DNA reads TGTGCCAGCTCCCCGGGACAGGCTAACACCGGGGAGCTGTTTTTT. It is translated as CASSPGQANTGELFF.

This chain connects TRBV19 to TRBJ1-1, with TRBD1 matching over 7 bases. Germline V gene lookup returns CDR1 LNHDA and CDR2 SQIVND (reference sequence). The CDR3 totals 12 residues. The V segment lost 5 bases and the J segment 9 bases; nucleotides outside the gene matches: 6. The CDR3, as DNA: TGTGCCAGTAGTCTCAAGGGACAGAAAGCTTTCTTT. Protein: CASSLKGQKAFF.

The chain recombines TRBV19 with TRBJ1-1, with D unclear. V lost 8 bases, J lost 1 base, and 14 bases lay in between. This CDR3 spans 14 amino acids. Germline values: CDR1 LNHDA, CDR2 SQIVND (reference sequence). The CDR3 bases are TGTGCCAGTCGTAGGACTGGGAAGAACACTGAAGCTTTCTTT. Protein: CASRRTGKNTEAFF.

J is TRBJ1-5 and V is TRBV29-1; weak D call: TRBD1 (6 bases). V was shortened by 5 bases and J by 1 base, with 9 bases between the two germline ends. The CDR3 has 13 amino acids. Germline V gene sequence: CDR1 SQVTM, CDR2 ANQGSEA. The CDR3 DNA sequence: TGCAGCGTTTCACAGGGAAGCAATCAGCCCCAGCATTTT. It is translated as CSVSQGSNQPQHF.

The chain has TRBV6-1 and TRBJ2-2; possibly TRBD2 for D (6 bases). The germline V and J ends were trimmed by 4 bases and 2 bases, with 8 bases remaining between them. The CDR3 is made up of 14 amino acids. Germline assignment: CDR1 MNHNS and CDR2 SASEGT. CDR3 sequence (DNA): TGTGCCAGCAGTGGGGGACTTAACACCGGGGAGCTGTTTTTT. This sequence encodes CASSGGLNTGELFF.

The chain is built from TRBV18 and TRBJ1-2; D ambiguous. The V end lost 2 bases, the J end lost 2 bases, and 9 bases lay between the germline ends. The germline V gene has CDR1 KGHSH and CDR2 LQKENI. The CDR3 loop spans 14 amino acids. The CDR3 DNA follows: TGTGCCAGCTCACCAAGACACGTAAACTATGGCTACACCTTC. Its protein product is CASSPRHVNYGYTF.

Only a few counts were recorded for this clone. V usage is TRBV5-1 and J usage is TRBJ1-2; D ambiguous. The germline V gene has CDR1 SGHRS and CDR2 YFSETQ. Between the trimmed V and J ends, which lost 0 bases and 8 bases, there was a span of 11 bases. This CDR3 has 13 residues. The CDR3 DNA sequence: TGCGCCAGCAGCTTGGCCTCAGGTCGCGGCTACACCTTC. Translation gives CASSLASGRGYTF.

This clone was detected only once. The chain joins TRBV19 to TRBJ1-2, with 7 bases identical to TRBD1. V lost 3 bases, J lost 2 bases, and 9 bases stayed unmatched. CDR3 length equals 16 residues. Germline V gene sequence: CDR1 LNHDA, CDR2 SQIVND (reference sequence). CDR3 nucleotide sequence: TGTGCCAGTAGTATCCTAGGACAGGTCACCAACTATGGCTACACCTTC. As protein: CASSILGQVTNYGYTF.

The chain is built from TRBV5-1 and TRBJ2-7; D unclear. In germline, CDR1 is SGHRS, CDR2 YFSETQ. The CDR3 length is 15 residues. V lost 1 base, J lost 2 bases, and 13 bases lay in between. CDR3 residues: CASSLLSSGAYEQYF. For the CDR3, the DNA is TGCGCCAGCAGCTTGCTTTCCTCCGGAGCCTACGAGCAGTACTTC.

The genes are TRBV28 and TRBJ2-7; 7 positions agree with TRBD1. Trimming removed 1 base from V and 5 bases from J; junction bases left unmatched: 11. Per germline, CDR1 MDHEN and CDR2 SYDVKM. The CDR3 runs 16 residues. The CDR3 region is CASSLSTGYWNNEQYF. The CDR3 DNA reads TGTGCCAGCAGTTTATCGACAGGGTACTGGAACAACGAGCAGTACTTC.

The CDR3 region has the DNA TGTGCCAGCAGTGTTGCCCAGGCCACTCTGGGGACCCAGTACTTC. It yields the protein CASSVAQATLGTQYF. The rearrangement links TRBV2 to TRBJ2-5; D unclear. CDR1 is SNHLY, CDR2 FYNNEI, per germline. With 4 bases removed from V and 7 bases from J, the gap between germline ends came to 19 bases. The CDR3 extends over 15 amino acids. The full variable domain, in which reference TRBV2 and TRBJ2-5 provide the parts outside the CDR3, is EPEVTQTPSHQVTQMGQEVILRCVPISNHLYFYWYRQILGQKVEFLVSFYNNEISEKSEIFDDQFSVERPDGSNFTLKIRSTKLEDSAMYFCASSVAQATLGTQYFGPGTRLLVL.

The chain combines TRBV5-4 with TRBJ1-2; D remains ambiguous. Trimming stripped 0 bases from V and 1 base from J, with 7 bases between. Germline loops: CDR1 SGHNT, CDR2 YYREEE (reference sequence). CDR3 size: 14 residues. CDR3 DNA sequence: TGTGCCAGCAGCTTGGAGCTAGATAACTATGGCTACACCTTC. Protein product: CASSLELDNYGYTF.

V is TRBV7-3 and J is TRBJ2-1; D may be TRBD2 (5 bases). The V and J ends lost 3 bases and 8 bases respectively, with 14 bases between them. The germline gives CDR1 SGHTA, CDR2 FQGTGA. The CDR3 runs 14 residues. The CDR3 loop reads CASSFDYLRDEQFF. CDR3 coding DNA: TGTGCCAGCAGCTTCGACTACCTCCGTGATGAGCAGTTCTTC.

The chain carries TRBV27 and TRBJ2-1; 11 nucleotides line up with TRBD1. This CDR3 contains 21 residues. Germline lookup yields CDR1 MNHEY and CDR2 SMNVEV (reference sequence). The J segment lost 2 bases and the V segment lost 6 bases, leaving 21 bases of the junction unmatched. The CDR3 is CASRRPTRDRGSSSPYNEQFF. In nucleotides, the CDR3 is TGTGCCAGCAGACGACCGACCCGGGACAGGGGGTCCTCATCCCCCTACAATGAGCAGTTCTTC.

The V call is TRBV28, the J call TRBJ1-1, with no clear D. Per the germline V gene, CDR1 is MDHEN and CDR2 is SYDVKM. The ends were cut back, 3 bases at V and 0 bases at J, with 14 bases in the middle. The CDR3 sequence is 16 residues long. CDR3 in DNA: TGTGCCAGCAGTTTGGGCCCCGGGATAATGAACACTGAAGCTTTCTTT. Translation: CASSLGPGIMNTEAFF.

J is TRBJ2-1 and V is TRBV7-3; TRBD2 matches 14 bases. The germline V gene has CDR1 SGHTA and CDR2 FQGTGA. V was pared by 5 bases and J by 8 bases, with 2 bases of the junction left unmatched. CDR3 size: 14 residues. The CDR3 loop reads CASSGTSGSDEQFF. The DNA of the CDR3 is TGTGCCAGCAGCGGGACTAGCGGGAGTGATGAGCAGTTCTTC.

This clone was recorded a few times. V and J are TRBV29-1 and TRBJ2-7; TRBD1 agrees at 9 bases. With V trimmed by 3 bases and J by 3 bases, 6 bases remained unmatched. CDR3 size: 14 residues. Looked up from germline, CDR1 is SQVTM and CDR2 is ANQGSEA. This chain's CDR3 is CSVETTGQGYEQYF. The CDR3 region has the DNA TGCAGCGTTGAGACAACGGGACAGGGCTACGAGCAGTACTTC.

The rearrangement links TRBV28 to TRBJ1-4; 7 positions match TRBD1. The CDR3 has 15 residues. Trimming took 4 bases from V and 6 from J; bases not matched to a gene: 8. Germline V gene lookup returns CDR1 MDHEN and CDR2 SYDVKM. For the CDR3, the DNA is TGTGCCAGCAGTTCAACAGGGGAGATTCATGAAAAACTGTTTTTT. Its translation is CASSSTGEIHEKLFF.

The genes are TRBV30 and TRBJ2-1, with D possibly being TRBD2 (5 bases). The CDR3 totals 14 residues. Deletions cut 0 bases from V and 10 bases from J, with 16 bases between. Germline assignment: CDR1 GTSNPN and CDR2 SVGIG (reference sequence). The CDR3 coding sequence is TGTGCCTGGAGTGTAGGGCTAGCATCAGCAGAGCAGTTCTTC. It translates to CAWSVGLASAEQFF.

This clone has only a few counts. This rearrangement joins TRBV21-1 to TRBJ2-7; TRBD1, as called in the table, went unchecked against the DNA. TRBV21-1 is noted as a pseudogene. The CDR3 consists of 16 residues. CDR3 in amino acids: CASSTPDRGVDYEQYF. The CDR3 DNA reads as TGTGCCAGCAGCACCCCGGACAGGGGGGTAGACTACGAGCAGTACTTC.

The count of this clone is one. This chain uses TRBV4-2 with TRBJ1-4; 9 bases are a match to TRBD1. The CDR3 has 16 amino acids. With 1 base clipped from V and 6 bases from J, the junction kept 6 bases outside the gene matches. Germline loops: CDR1 LGHNA, CDR2 YNFKEQ. The CDR3 DNA reads TGTGCCAGCAGCCAAGGAGGACAGGGGAGTGATGAAAAACTGTTTTTT. It translates to CASSQGGQGSDEKLFF.

The J gene is TRBJ1-2, the V gene TRBV6-6; tentative D call: TRBD1 (6 bases). Germline CDR1 is MNHNY and CDR2 is SVGAGI (reference sequence). V gave up 2 bases and J gave up 8 bases, with 12 bases separating them. CDR3 size: 13 residues. The CDR3 loop is CASSYLRGKGYTF. The CDR3 nucleotides are TGTGCCAGCAGTTACCTCAGGGGCAAAGGCTACACCTTC.

The rearrangement joins TRBV27 to TRBJ2-7; TRBD1 agrees at 9 bases. V shed 0 bases and J 2 bases; nucleotides not matched to a gene: 2. Germline V gene lookup returns CDR1 MNHEY and CDR2 SMNVEV (reference sequence). The CDR3 has 15 amino acids. CDR3 residues: CASSLSRQGAYEQYF. CDR3 nucleotide sequence: TGTGCCAGCAGTTTATCGAGACAGGGGGCCTACGAGCAGTACTTC.

The rearrangement links TRBV7-9 to TRBJ2-5; 7 positions agree with TRBD2. Trimming at V came to 5 bases and at J to 5 bases, leaving 2 bases not matched to a gene. This CDR3 spans 12 amino acids. Germline loops: CDR1 SEHNR, CDR2 FQNEAQ (reference sequence). In nucleotides, the CDR3 is TGTGCCAGCAGCACGGGAGGCGAGACCCAGTACTTC. This codes for CASSTGGETQYF.

This sequence joins TRBV14 and TRBJ2-1; the match to TRBD1 covers 8 bases. Germline values: CDR1 SGHDN, CDR2 FVKESK. J lost 14 bases, V lost 4 bases, and 7 bases had no gene match. The CDR3 covers 12 residues. The CDR3 loop reads CASSPIGQGKFF. Here the CDR3 DNA reads TGTGCCAGCAGCCCGATTGGACAGGGAAAGTTCTTC.

The chain recombines TRBV7-9 with TRBJ2-1, with 9 positions matching TRBD2. In germline, CDR1 is SEHNR, CDR2 FQNEAQ (reference sequence). There are 16 residues in the CDR3. Trimming took 5 bases from V and 6 from J; bases not matched to a gene: 11. The CDR3 region has the DNA TGTGCCAGCAGCCCGGACGCGGGAGGGCCTAGCAATGAGCAGTTCTTC. Amino acid sequence: CASSPDAGGPSNEQFF.

This clone was recorded a few times. The gene calls are TRBV5-1 and TRBJ1-5; D unresolved. V dropped 0 bases and J dropped 0 bases, with 10 bases sitting between them. CDR1 SGHRS and CDR2 YFSETQ come from the germline V gene. The CDR3 runs to 16 residues. CDR3 bases: TGCGCCAGCAGCTTGGCCCCGCGGGGTAGCAATCAGCCCCAGCATTTT. It translates to CASSLAPRGSNQPQHF.

J is TRBJ1-4 and V is TRBV5-1; D is unclear. The V end was cut by 4 bases, the J end by 3 bases, with 10 bases between. The CDR3 loop spans 14 amino acids. Germline V gene lookup returns CDR1 SGHRS and CDR2 YFSETQ. CDR3 loop: CASSQAPANEKLFF. The CDR3 DNA sequence: TGCGCCAGCAGCCAGGCGCCAGCTAATGAAAAACTGTTTTTT.

The V and J genes are TRBV28 and TRBJ2-7; 11 positions match TRBD1. This CDR3 is built from 15 residues. Germline lookup yields CDR1 MDHEN and CDR2 SYDVKM. The V segment lost 3 bases and the J segment 0 bases; nucleotides outside the gene matches: 1. This CDR3 is CASSLGQGVSYEQYF. CDR3 nucleotide sequence: TGTGCCAGCAGTTTGGGACAGGGGGTCTCCTACGAGCAGTACTTC.

The rearrangement joins TRBV28 to TRBJ1-5; D unclear. This CDR3 comprises 17 residues. Looked up from germline, CDR1 is MDHEN and CDR2 is SYDVKM. Trimming removed 6 bases at V and 0 bases at J, with 18 bases between. CDR3 nucleotide sequence: TGTGCCAGCAGGTCCCTCGGGAGGGATTATAGCAATCAGCCCCAGCATTTT. It is translated as CASRSLGRDYSNQPQHF.

The J gene is TRBJ1-1, the V gene TRBV7-9; the match to TRBD1 covers 11 bases. The CDR3 runs 17 residues. CDR1 and CDR2 from the germline V gene are SEHNR and FQNEAQ (reference sequence). V was pared by 5 bases and J by 1 base, with 9 bases of the junction left unmatched. CDR3 amino acids: CASSQGQGGHWNTEAFF. CDR3 nucleotides: TGTGCCAGCAGCCAGGGACAGGGGGGCCATTGGAACACTGAAGCTTTCTTT.